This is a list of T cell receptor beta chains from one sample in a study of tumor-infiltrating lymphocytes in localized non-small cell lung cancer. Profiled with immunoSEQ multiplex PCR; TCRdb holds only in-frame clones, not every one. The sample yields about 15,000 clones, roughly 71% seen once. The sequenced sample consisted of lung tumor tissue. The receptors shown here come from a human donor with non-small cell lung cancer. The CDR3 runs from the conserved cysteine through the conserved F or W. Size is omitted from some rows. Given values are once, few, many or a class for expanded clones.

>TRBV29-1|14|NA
CSVPGTGASRGAFF
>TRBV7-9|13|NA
CASSLLGAGELFF
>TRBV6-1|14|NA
CASSGLAGPDTQYF
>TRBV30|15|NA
CAWGNRGFSGNTIYF
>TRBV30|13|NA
CAWSAGFRETQYF
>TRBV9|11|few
CASSEADTQYF
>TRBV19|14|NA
CASSIGTGTYEQYF
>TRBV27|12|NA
CASSSRQETQYF
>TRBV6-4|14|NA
CASSDPGSYNEQFF
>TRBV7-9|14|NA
CASSSTSERNEQFF